This T cell receptor (beta chain) was profiled in a study of PD-1 blockade in classical Hodgkin lymphoma. V lost 2 bases and J lost 9, with 14 bases in between. CDR1 is MNHEY and CDR2 is SMNVEV in the germline V gene (reference sequence). The CDR3 loop spans 14 amino acids. After autologous stem cell transplantation all patients relapsed, and prior brentuximab vedotin exposure differed between cohorts. Complete response, partial response or progressive disease constituted the best responses recorded. There are a few counts of this clone. The antigen is not known. Measured with immunoSEQ multiplex PCR; TCRdb has only the in-frame clones, and not every one. The table has roughly 4,300 clones, 71% seen once. Study outcomes and limitations: Underlying causes for the observed repertoire differences were not defined, possibly disease activity or prior therapy. According to reports, newly diagnosed patients had lower baseline TCR diversity than healthy donors, and relapsed/refractory patients had lower baseline TCR diversity still.

The receptor comes from a human donor with classical Hodgkin lymphoma. This specimen was peripheral blood mononuclear cells (PBMCs), taken at baseline. The chain joins TRBV27 to TRBJ1-3; D is unclear. In nucleotides, the CDR3 is TGTGCCAGCAGTTTAAACCCCTCCGTGTCCACCATATATTTT. Translated, it gives CASSLNPSVSTIYF.